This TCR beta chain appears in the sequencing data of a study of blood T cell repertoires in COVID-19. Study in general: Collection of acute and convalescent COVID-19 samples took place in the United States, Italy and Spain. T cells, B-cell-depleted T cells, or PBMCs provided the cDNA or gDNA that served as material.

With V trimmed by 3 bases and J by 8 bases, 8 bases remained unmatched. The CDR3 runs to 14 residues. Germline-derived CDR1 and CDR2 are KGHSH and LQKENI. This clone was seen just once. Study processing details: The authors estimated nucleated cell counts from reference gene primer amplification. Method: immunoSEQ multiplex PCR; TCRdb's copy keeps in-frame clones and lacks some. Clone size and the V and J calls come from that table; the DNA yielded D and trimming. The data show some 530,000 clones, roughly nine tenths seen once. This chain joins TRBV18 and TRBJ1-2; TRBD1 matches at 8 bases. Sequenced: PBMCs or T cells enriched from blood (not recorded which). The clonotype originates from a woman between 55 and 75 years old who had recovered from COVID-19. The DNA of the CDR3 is TGTGCCAGCTCACCGACAGGGGAACGGGAAGGCTACACCTTC. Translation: CASSPTGEREGYTF. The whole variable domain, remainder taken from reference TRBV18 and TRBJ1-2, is NAGVMQNPRHLVRRRGQEARLRCSPMKGHSHVYWYRQLPEEGLKFMVYLQKENIIDESGMPKERFSAEFPKEGPSILRIQQVVRGDSAAYFCASSPTGEREGYTFGSGTRLTVV.